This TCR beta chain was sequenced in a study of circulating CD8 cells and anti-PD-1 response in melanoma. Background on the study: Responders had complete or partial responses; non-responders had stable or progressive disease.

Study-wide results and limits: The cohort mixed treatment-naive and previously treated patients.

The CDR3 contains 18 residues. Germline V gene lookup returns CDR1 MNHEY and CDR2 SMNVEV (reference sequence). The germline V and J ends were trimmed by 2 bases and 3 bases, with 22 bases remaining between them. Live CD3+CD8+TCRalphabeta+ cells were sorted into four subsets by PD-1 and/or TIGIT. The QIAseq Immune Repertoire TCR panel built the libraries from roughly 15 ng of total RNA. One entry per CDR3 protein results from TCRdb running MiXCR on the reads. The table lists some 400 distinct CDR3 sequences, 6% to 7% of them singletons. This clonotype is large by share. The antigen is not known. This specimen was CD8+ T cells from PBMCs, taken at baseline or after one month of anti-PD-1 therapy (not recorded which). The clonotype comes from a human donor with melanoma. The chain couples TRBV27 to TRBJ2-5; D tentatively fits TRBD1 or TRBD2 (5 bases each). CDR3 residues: CASSLIGPRGAVEETQYF. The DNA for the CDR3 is TGTGCCAGCAGTTTAATAGGGCCCCGGGGCGCGGTTGAAGAGACCCAGTACTTC.